The 3 T cell receptor beta chains reported below all come from one sample, sequenced in a study of T cell responses to AZD1222 COVID-19 vaccine (dated by TCRdb to about 2021). The time point label corresponds to: about 28 days (+/-7) after the second vaccine dose. Libraries were constructed by the immunoSEQ multiplex PCR assay. The table comes from immuneACCESS by way of TCRdb, which keeps in-frame sequences with V and J called. Part of the clones is missing from these tables; in studies checked, under half for an unresolved V gene and the rest for unknown reasons. The table for this sample lists some 150,000 clones; just over 90% of them were counted only once. Together, the top ten hold around 2.1% of the sample. The sequencing here drew on peripheral blood, taken 28 days after the second AZD1222 dose. The receptors derive from an adult who received the AZD1222 COVID-19 vaccine.

V usage is TRBV2 and J usage is TRBJ1-2; D gene unclear. Per germline, CDR1 SNHLY and CDR2 FYNNEI. This CDR3 contains 14 residues. Deletions cut 6 bases from V and 4 bases from J, with 15 bases between. The CDR3 loop is CASRAGREGYGYTF. The CDR3 DNA reads TGTGCCAGCAGAGCCGGGAGAGAGGGCTATGGCTACACCTTC.

The chain uses TRBV6-1 and TRBJ1-5, with a weak D call TRBD1 (6 bases). The CDR3 is made up of 13 amino acids. Trimming cost V 2 bases and J 14 bases, with 16 bases left between them. The germline V gene encodes CDR1 MNHNS and CDR2 SASEGT. Here the CDR3 DNA reads TGTGCCAGCAGTGAATCCGGGACAAGGGAAAAGCATTTT. Translated: CASSESGTREKHF.

The chain links TRBV7-9 to TRBJ1-2; a possible D gene is TRBD1 (5 bases). CDR1 is SEHNR and CDR2 is FQNEAQ in the germline V gene (reference sequence). The V end was cut by 5 bases, the J end by 8 bases, with 18 bases between. The CDR3 extends over 14 amino acids. CDR3 sequence reads: CASSPWRGVGGYTF. CDR3 bases: TGTGCCAGCAGCCCGTGGCGAGGGGTTGGGGGCTACACCTTC.